Shown below are 5 T cell receptor beta chains from a single sample sequenced in a study of T cell responses to AZD1222 COVID-19 vaccine. Profiled with immunoSEQ multiplex PCR; TCRdb holds only in-frame clones, not every one. The sample consists of some 140,000 clones, roughly 90% of them appearing once. The sequenced sample was peripheral blood, obtained on day 0 of MenACWY control vaccination. Receptors were obtained from an adult in good health.

This chain joins TRBV5-3 and TRBJ1-2, with TRBD1 matching 7 bases. TRBV5-3 is an open reading frame, and its role is uncertain. V shed 5 bases and J 3 bases; nucleotides not matched to a gene: 10. This CDR3 comprises 15 residues. For the CDR3, the DNA is TGTGCCAGAAGGCGACAAGGGGGCTTCGACTATGGCTACACCTTC. As protein: CARRRQGGFDYGYTF.

This chain links TRBV28 with TRBJ1-5; D gene uncertain. Germline loops: CDR1 MDHEN, CDR2 SYDVKM. V lost 4 bases, J lost 0 bases, and 13 bases lay in between. The CDR3 has 16 residues. The CDR3 spells CASSSGGFYSNQPQHF. As DNA, the CDR3 is TGTGCCAGCAGTTCCGGAGGATTCTATAGCAATCAGCCCCAGCATTTT.

The chain carries TRBV19 and TRBJ1-2; tentatively, D is TRBD1 (5 bases). The CDR3 is made up of 14 amino acids. The V gene lost 3 bases and the J gene lost 8 bases, with 16 bases spanning the gap. Germline CDR1 is LNHDA and CDR2 is SQIVND (reference sequence). This CDR3 reads CASSMGPPRRGYTF. In DNA, the CDR3 is TGTGCCAGTAGTATGGGACCCCCCCGTCGGGGCTACACCTTC. The full variable domain, its missing parts supplied by reference TRBV19 and TRBJ1-2, is DGGITQSPKYLFRKEGQNVTLSCEQNLNHDAMYWYRQDPGQGLRLIYYSQIVNDFQKGDIAEGYSVSREKKESFPLTVTSAQKNPTAFYLCASSMGPPRRGYTFGSGTRLTVV.

CDR3 in amino acids: CASSLGVGTVQQKLFF. CDR3 DNA sequence: TGTGCCAGCAGCTTAGGGGTCGGGACTGTGCAGCAGAAACTGTTTTTT. The chain combines TRBV11-2 with TRBJ1-4; a possible D gene is TRBD1 (5 bases). Trimming cost V 1 base and J 11 bases, with 20 bases left between them. The CDR3 length is 16 residues. Germline CDR1 SGHAT, CDR2 FQNNGV.

The chain combines TRBV28 with TRBJ1-1; D is possibly TRBD1 (5 bases). The length of the CDR3 is 14 residues. Germline CDR1 MDHEN, CDR2 SYDVKM. V was trimmed by 7 bases and J by 4 bases, leaving 16 bases between them. CDR3 sequence: CASTQRGPGTEAFF. CDR3 nucleotides: TGTGCCAGCACTCAAAGGGGACCGGGCACTGAAGCTTTCTTT.